One and the same sample provided the 15 T cell receptor beta chains below, sequenced in a study of CD8 T cells in ankylosing spondylitis. Using its own MiXCR run on the 5' RACE reads, TCRdb lists one record per CDR3 protein. The sample lists about 210,000 distinct CDR3 sequences, about 7% seen once, with 14% in the top ten. Study-level points and caveats: For ankylosing spondylitis blood, a TCR beta motif of 7 or 8 highly homologous variants appeared characteristic.

The antigens of these receptors remain unknown. The sample was blood, either unsorted or a sorted T cell fraction (not recorded which). The receptors were sampled from a male donor with ankylosing spondylitis.

The sample holds a few counts of this clonotype. V and J are TRBV21-1 and TRBJ1-1; the DNA was not used to check the table's D call, TRBD1. TRBV21-1 is a listed pseudogene. The length of the CDR3 is 14 residues. The CDR3 region is CASRNGGRPPEAFF. For the CDR3, the DNA is TGTGCCTCACGAAACGGGGGTAGGCCCCCAGAAGCTTTCTTT.

The V gene is TRBV6-2 or TRBV6-3, the J gene TRBJ2-3; D possibly corresponds to TRBD1 (5 bases). V gave up 0 bases and J gave up 3 bases, with 13 bases separating them. The CDR3 contains 16 residues. Germline CDR1 is MNHEY and CDR2 is SVGEGT. CDR3 DNA sequence: TGTGCCAGCAGTTACTCGAGCCCAGGGTGGACAGATACGCAGTATTTT. Amino acid sequence: CASSYSSPGWTDTQYF.

This clonotype appeared many times. This chain uses TRBV6-5 with TRBJ2-7; D may be TRBD1 (6 bases). Germline CDR1 is MNHEY and CDR2 is SVGAGI. Trimming removed 4 bases from V and 4 bases from J, with 14 bases in between. The CDR3 spans 14 residues. The CDR3 spells CASSLGLRGYEQYF. The CDR3 DNA sequence: TGTGCCAGCAGTTTGGGCCTGAGGGGGTACGAGCAGTACTTC.

This clonotype was observed at least ten times. The chain combines TRBV5-6 with TRBJ2-3; 7 nucleotides match TRBD2. This CDR3 contains 16 residues. J lost 1 base, V lost 4 bases, and 9 bases had no gene match. Germline V lookup: CDR1 SGHDT, CDR2 YYEEEE. The CDR3 coding sequence is TGTGCCAGCAGCCCGACGGCTAGCGGACGCACAGATACGCAGTATTTT. Translating it yields CASSPTASGRTDTQYF.

The chain couples TRBV20-1 to TRBJ1-1; no clear D gene. The CDR3 length is 14 residues. CDR1 is DFQATT, CDR2 SNEGSKA, per germline (reference sequence). CDR3 nucleotide sequence: TGCAGCACGAAGGGTAGGAGAATGAACACTGAAGCTTTCTTT. It yields the protein CSTKGRRMNTEAFF.

This clonotype was observed many times. The CDR3 region is CASSPLVVAKNIQYF. CDR3 coding DNA: TGCGCCAGCAGCCCCCTTGTCGTAGCCAAAAACATTCAGTACTTC. The genes are TRBV4-3 and TRBJ2-4; D is uncertain. V dropped 4 bases and J dropped 0 bases, with 10 bases sitting between them. Germline loops: CDR1 LGHNA, CDR2 YSLEER. The CDR3 covers 15 residues.

This clonotype was counted at least ten times. The chain couples TRBV6-1 to TRBJ2-1, with 7 nucleotides matching TRBD1. The CDR3 spans 13 residues. J was trimmed by 7 bases and V by 6 bases; bases with no gene match: 6. Germline V gene sequence: CDR1 MNHNS, CDR2 SASEGT. Written as DNA, the CDR3 is TGTGCCAGCAGCAGTACAGGGGAGAATGAGCAGTTCTTC. Translation gives CASSSTGENEQFF.

The V call is TRBV7-9, the J call TRBJ2-3; possibly TRBD2 for D (6 bases). CDR1 is SEHNR and CDR2 is FQNEAQ in the germline V gene (reference sequence). The CDR3 is 15 residues long. V was shortened by 6 bases and J by 4 bases, with 17 bases between the two germline ends. The CDR3 loop is CASSSPRGGADTQYF. CDR3 bases: TGTGCCAGCAGTTCTCCTCGGGGCGGGGCAGATACGCAGTATTTT. The variable domain in full, with the rest retrieved from reference TRBV7-9 and TRBJ2-3, is DTGVSQNPRHKITKRGQNVTFRCDPISEHNRLYWYRQTLGQGPEFLTYFQNEAQLEKSRLLSDRFSAERPKGSFSTLEIQRTEQGDSAMYLCASSSPRGGADTQYFGPGTRLTVL.

In its sample, this clonotype was seen a few times. The chain uses TRBV30 and TRBJ2-5; TRBD2 matches at 9 bases. CDR1 GTSNPN and CDR2 SVGIG come from the germline V gene (reference sequence). Losses at the gene ends were 2 bases for V and 5 bases for J; bases not matched to a gene: 9. The CDR3 consists of 15 residues. The CDR3 sequence: CAWSPLRLAAETQYF. As DNA, the CDR3 is TGTGCCTGGAGTCCTCTCAGACTAGCGGCCGAGACCCAGTACTTC.

This clonotype was observed many times. The chain uses TRBV4-3 and TRBJ1-5, with D hard to call. CDR3 size: 15 residues. Deletions cut 0 bases from V and 5 bases from J, with 11 bases between. Germline V gives CDR1 LGHNA, CDR2 YSLEER. DNA of the CDR3: TGCGCCAGCAGCCAAGATATTAAGGGCTATCAGCCCCAGCATTTT. It encodes CASSQDIKGYQPQHF.

This clonotype was seen at least ten times. This chain joins TRBV27 and TRBJ2-1; TRBD2 matches 13 bases. The CDR3 spans 14 residues. Germline loops: CDR1 MNHEY, CDR2 SMNVEV (reference sequence). Trimming removed 6 bases from V and 10 bases from J; junction bases left unmatched: 6. The CDR3 protein is CASRGTSGMGEQFF. CDR3 sequence (DNA): TGTGCCAGCAGAGGGACTAGCGGGATGGGGGAGCAGTTCTTC.

This clonotype was recorded at least ten times. The V gene is TRBV9, the J gene TRBJ1-5, with no clear D. V lost 0 bases and J 5 bases, leaving 15 bases between the germline ends. The CDR3 is 16 amino acids. CDR1 SGDLS and CDR2 YYNGEE come from the germline V gene. The DNA of the CDR3 is TGTGCCAGCAGCGTAGGGGTCGGTGGATGGTATCAGCCCCAGCATTTT. Protein: CASSVGVGGWYQPQHF.

This clonotype was detected ten times or more. The chain has TRBV7-8 and TRBJ2-2, with D uncertain. Germline CDR1 is SGHVS and CDR2 is FQNEAQ. This CDR3 region has 14 residues. V lost 3 bases to trimming and J lost 4 bases, with 9 bases between them. The CDR3 region has the DNA TGTGCCAGCAGCTTTCACAGACTCACCGGGGAGCTGTTTTTT. Protein: CASSFHRLTGELFF.

This clonotype appeared many times. The chain couples TRBV4-3 to TRBJ2-2, with no clear D. This CDR3 is 16 amino acids long. V lost 2 bases, J lost 0 bases, and 10 bases lay in between. Germline lookup yields CDR1 LGHNA and CDR2 YSLEER. Here the CDR3 DNA reads TGCGCCAGCAGCCAATCCAGCGCCGCGAACACCGGGGAGCTGTTTTTT. Encoded protein: CASSQSSAANTGELFF.

This rearrangement joins TRBV28 to TRBJ1-1, with D perhaps TRBD1 (5 bases). The CDR3 runs to 15 residues. V lost 6 bases to trimming and J lost 4 bases, with 18 bases between them. Germline lookup yields CDR1 MDHEN and CDR2 SYDVKM. The chain's CDR3 is CASRDTGAGGTEAFF. CDR3 sequence (DNA): TGTGCCAGCAGAGATACAGGCGCTGGGGGCACTGAAGCTTTCTTT.